The rows below give T cell receptor beta chains drawn from one sample of a study of cytomegalovirus exposure and HLA in healthy donors. TCRdb's copy holds only in-frame clones and misses some; the assay was immunoSEQ multiplex PCR. The sample lists roughly 140,000 clones, 75% to 85% occurring once. The material sequenced was PBMCs. Source of these receptors: a human donor in good health. Each CDR3 is given with its conserved first and last residue. The order of the fields is D gene, clone size, J gene, V gene, CDR3 protein, CDR3 DNA. D genes are given only for firm matches. Rows give clone size only sometimes, using once, few, many, or a class for an expanded clone.

>TRBD2|.|TRBJ2-1|TRBV4-1
CASSQWTSGFNEQFF
TGCGCCAGCAGCCAGTGGACTAGCGGGTTCAATGAGCAGTTCTTC
>.|.|TRBJ1-6|TRBV6-1
CASSEPAGGILRSPLHF
TGTGCCAGCAGTGAACCCGCGGGGGGGATACTCAGGTCACCCCTCCACTTT
>.|.|TRBJ1-1|TRBV6-1
CASTKPGSPNTEAFF
TGTGCCAGCACCAAACCGGGGTCCCCGAACACTGAAGCTTTCTTT
>.|.|TRBJ1-1|TRBV14
CASSHQTLTGRRPRSEAFF
TGTGCCAGCAGCCACCAAACCCTGACAGGCCGAAGGCCCCGGAGTGAAGCTTTCTTT
>TRBD1|.|TRBJ2-3|TRBV18
CASSRDRETDTQYF
TGTGCCAGCTCACGGGACAGGGAGACAGATACGCAGTATTTT
>.|.|TRBJ1-4|TRBV6-5
CASKRGGGDGEKLFF
TGTGCCAGCAAACGCGGGGGGGGCGACGGTGAAAAACTGTTTTTT
>TRBD1|few|TRBJ2-5|TRBV16
CASSRVGQGDETQYF
TGTGCCAGCAGCCGGGTAGGACAGGGGGACGAGACCCAGTACTTC
>TRBD2|.|TRBJ2-1|TRBV19
CASRLSGRAFNEQFF
TGTGCCAGTAGGCTTAGCGGGAGGGCCTTTAATGAGCAGTTCTTC
>.|.|TRBJ2-4|TRBV5-6
CASSFKIRGRDIQYF
TGTGCCAGCAGCTTTAAGATAAGGGGAAGAGACATTCAGTACTTC
>.|.|TRBJ2-7|TRBV5-5
CASSPRDTSYEQYF
TGTGCCAGCAGCCCAAGGGACACATCCTACGAGCAGTACTTC
>TRBD1|.|TRBJ2-7|TRBV19
CASSIRRGSSYEQYF
TGTGCCAGTAGTATACGCAGGGGGTCATCCTACGAGCAGTACTTC
>TRBD1|.|TRBJ1-2|TRBV4-1
CASSHDRQGRGYTF
TGCGCCAGCAGTCACGACCGACAGGGTAGAGGCTACACCTTC